This paragraph covers one T cell receptor (beta chain) sequence. TCRdb keeps only in-frame clones here, not all; method: immunoSEQ multiplex PCR. The table records 200,000 to 250,000 clones, approximately 90% of them present only once. These data are taken from a study of blood T cell repertoires in COVID-19. The overall study: Specimens from acute and convalescent COVID-19 originated in the United States, Italy and Spain.

Germline values: CDR1 SGHTA, CDR2 FQGNSA. Trimming cost V 1 base and J 6 bases; bases outside gene matches: 4. The CDR3 runs 14 residues. The clonotype originates from a woman in her 30s who had recovered from COVID-19. The sequencing sample was made of PBMCs or T cells enriched from blood (not recorded which). The rearrangement uses TRBV7-2 and TRBJ2-3, with TRBD2 identical over 7 bases. The DNA for the CDR3 is TGTGCCAGCAGCTTAGGACTAGCCAAGGATACGCAGTATTTT. Translation: CASSLGLAKDTQYF.